These 11 T cell receptor beta chains share one sample of origin, sequenced in a study of molecular identifiers for immune sequencing clone quantification. TCRdb ran MiXCR on the PCR reads and lists one entry per CDR3 protein. Among hundreds of thousands of distinct CDR3 sequences listed, over 25% were seen once. Sequencing input: naive CD8+ T cells from blood, with Jurkat cell RNA spiked in. The subset was: FACS-sorted CD8+CD4-CCR7+CD45RA+ naive T cells. The source is a human donor in good health. Some libraries in this study had Jurkat cell RNA spiked in.

This clonotype was detected only a few times. The rearrangement uses TRBV6-1 and TRBJ2-7; D gene ambiguous. This CDR3 comprises 14 residues. Germline V gene sequence: CDR1 MNHNS, CDR2 SASEGT. Trimming removed 2 bases from V and 3 bases from J, with 11 bases in between. The CDR3 sequence: CASSEWQNYYEQYF. As DNA, the CDR3 is TGTGCCAGCAGTGAATGGCAGAATTACTACGAGCAGTACTTC.

With regard to this clonotype: Given a much more abundant clone one base away, this may be a read error. CDR3 bases: TGCAGTGCTAGCGTGCCAGAACTTTTTGGCTACACCTTC. This codes for CSASVPELFGYTF. The chain couples TRBV20-1 to TRBJ1-2; D remains unclear. Germline values: CDR1 DFQATT, CDR2 SNEGSKA (reference sequence). This CDR3 is 13 amino acids long. Trimming removed 3 bases from V and 7 bases from J, with 15 bases in between.

This clonotype has a count of ten or more. The chain uses TRBV30 and TRBJ2-7; 10 nucleotides line up with TRBD2. Germline V CDR1 and CDR2: GTSNPN, SVGIG (reference sequence). With V trimmed by 4 bases and J by 1 base, 10 bases remained unmatched. The CDR3 spans 16 residues. CDR3 sequence (DNA): TGTGCCTGGAACCGTCTAGCGGGAGAGGGGTCCTACGAGCAGTACTTC. Protein: CAWNRLAGEGSYEQYF.

This clonotype was seen a handful of times. The CDR3, as DNA: TGCAGTGCCCCTGGGACTAGCGGGAGACCCACCCACGAGCAGTACTTC. The encoded protein is CSAPGTSGRPTHEQYF. The rearrangement links TRBV20-1 to TRBJ2-7, with 14 bases identical to TRBD2. With V trimmed by 6 bases and J by 5 bases, 12 bases remained unmatched. The length of the CDR3 is 16 residues. CDR1 is DFQATT and CDR2 is SNEGSKA in the germline V gene (reference sequence).

This clonotype was seen a few times. V usage is TRBV20-1 and J usage is TRBJ2-7; no clear D. V gave up 6 bases and J gave up 2 bases, with 20 bases separating them. Looked up from germline, CDR1 is DFQATT and CDR2 is SNEGSKA (reference sequence). The CDR3 extends over 15 amino acids. CDR3 region: CSAPGLSLPTYEQYF. Written as DNA, the CDR3 is TGCAGTGCCCCTGGTTTGTCTTTGCCCACCTACGAGCAGTACTTC.

Worth noting for this clonotype: A much larger clone is a single base away; this may be a read error. V usage is TRBV12-3 or TRBV12-4 and J usage is TRBJ2-1; 15 bases are shared with TRBD2. V lost 9 bases, J lost 7 bases, and 7 bases stayed unmatched. This CDR3 has 15 amino acids. The CDR3 reads CARSPGTSGRNEQFF. CDR3 coding DNA: TGTGCCAGAAGTCCTGGGACTAGCGGGAGGAATGAGCAGTTCTTC.

This clonotype occurred many times. The chain recombines TRBV7-2 with TRBJ2-5, with D tentatively TRBD1 (6 bases). The CDR3 is 16 residues long. V gave up 6 bases and J gave up 7 bases, with 24 bases separating them. CDR1 and CDR2 from the germline V gene are SGHTA and FQGNSA. The CDR3 nucleotides are TGTGCCAGCAGGCCGGACAGTCAAGGATTACTAGGGACCCAGTACTTC. Its protein product is CASRPDSQGLLGTQYF.

V and J are TRBV28 and TRBJ2-1; D ambiguous. Germline-derived CDR1 and CDR2 are MDHEN and SYDVKM. The CDR3 contains 13 residues. The V and J ends lost 3 bases and 8 bases respectively, with 11 bases between them. CDR3 in amino acids: CASSLGVGYEQFF. The CDR3 DNA is TGTGCCAGCAGTTTGGGCGTTGGCTATGAGCAGTTCTTC. The variable domain in full, with the rest retrieved from reference TRBV28 and TRBJ2-1, is DVKVTQSSRYLVKRTGEKVFLECVQDMDHENMFWYRQDPGLGLRLIYFSYDVKMKEKGDIPEGYSVSREKKERFSLILESASTNQTSMYLCASSLGVGYEQFFGPGTRLTVL.

In its sample, this clonotype was seen a few times. V and J are TRBV27 and TRBJ2-7; D remains ambiguous. Germline CDR1 is MNHEY and CDR2 is SMNVEV (reference sequence). This CDR3 spans 18 amino acids. Trimming removed 2 bases at V and 0 bases at J, with 20 bases between. The CDR3 DNA reads as TGTGCCAGCAGTTTAAGGCCTAGAACGGCGGAGTACTCCTACGAGCAGTACTTC. Translated: CASSLRPRTAEYSYEQYF.

This clonotype was found many times. The V and J genes are TRBV20-1 and TRBJ1-2; D might be TRBD1 (5 bases). The CDR3 runs to 14 residues. V dropped 0 bases and J dropped 4 bases, with 12 bases sitting between them. CDR1 and CDR2 from the germline V gene are DFQATT and SNEGSKA (reference sequence). The CDR3 spells CSARDLPGVYGYTF. The CDR3 DNA is TGCAGTGCTAGAGATTTGCCGGGGGTCTATGGCTACACCTTC.

The chain is built from TRBV5-6 and TRBJ2-7, with TRBD1 matching 11 bases. V shed 4 bases and J 5 bases; nucleotides not matched to a gene: 8. In germline, CDR1 is SGHDT, CDR2 YYEEEE. The CDR3 covers 15 residues. CDR3 sequence: CASSLGDRGVDEQYF. The DNA for the CDR3 is TGTGCCAGCAGCCTGGGGGACAGGGGGGTCGACGAGCAGTACTTC.